Each of the 23 T cell receptor beta chains below was sequenced from the same sample in a study of T cell responses to AZD1222 COVID-19 vaccine. Profiled with immunoSEQ multiplex PCR; TCRdb holds only in-frame clones, not every one. The sample lists around 140,000 clones; approximately 83% were seen once. The sample here was peripheral blood, taken on day 0 of AZD1222 vaccination. Every receptor here comes from an adult in good health.

The V call is TRBV18, the J call TRBJ1-5; possible D gene TRBD1, 6 bases. CDR1 is KGHSH, CDR2 LQKENI, per germline. The CDR3 has 17 amino acids. Trimming stripped 2 bases from V and 8 bases from J, with 22 bases between. Written as DNA, the CDR3 is TGTGCCAGCTCACCAGGGTTTTCAGGGGAAGTGGTAGAGCCCCAGCATTTT. Translating it yields CASSPGFSGEVVEPQHF.

This clone was counted only a few times. This chain links TRBV19 with TRBJ1-1; D gene uncertain. CDR3 size: 12 residues. The V gene's germline CDR1 is LNHDA and CDR2 SQIVND (reference sequence). The V end was cut by 7 bases, the J end by 5 bases, with 11 bases between. The CDR3 reads CASKTWGTEAFF. DNA of the CDR3: TGTGCCAGTAAGACCTGGGGTACTGAAGCTTTCTTT.

The V gene is TRBV11-3, the J gene TRBJ2-1; TRBD2 matches 9 bases. The germline V gene has CDR1 SGHNT and CDR2 YENEEA. The CDR3 has 15 amino acids. Unmatched junction bases numbered 10, after V lost 5 bases and J lost 8 bases. This CDR3 is CASSISGSAVDEQFF. For the CDR3, the DNA is TGTGCCAGCAGCATTAGCGGGAGTGCTGTAGATGAGCAGTTCTTC.

This sequence joins TRBV18 and TRBJ2-7; D ambiguous. With 3 bases removed from V and 1 base from J, the gap between germline ends came to 19 bases. The CDR3 covers 17 residues. Germline lookup yields CDR1 KGHSH and CDR2 LQKENI. CDR3: CASSPPNRRVGSYEQYF. The CDR3 nucleotides read TGTGCCAGCTCACCTCCAAACCGAAGGGTCGGGTCCTACGAGCAGTACTTC.

The chain employs TRBV14 and TRBJ2-1; 8 nucleotides align to TRBD2. The germline gives CDR1 SGHDN, CDR2 FVKESK. V lost 5 bases to trimming and J lost 12 bases; unmatched junction nucleotides: 6. The CDR3 is 12 residues long. The CDR3, as DNA: TGTGCCAGCAGCGATAGCGGGAACAGGCAGTTCTTC. Translation: CASSDSGNRQFF.

This clone was picked up one time. This chain joins TRBV4-2 and TRBJ2-7; tentatively, D is TRBD1 (6 bases). V was cut by 1 base and J by 6 bases, with 13 bases left in between. Germline CDR1 reads LGHNA; CDR2 reads YNFKEQ. The CDR3 is made up of 14 amino acids. CDR3 amino acids: CASSQGGQTLEQYF. In nucleotides, the CDR3 is TGTGCCAGCAGCCAAGGGGGACAAACTCTCGAGCAGTACTTC.

This sequence joins TRBV5-1 and TRBJ1-4; D uncertain. V lost 7 bases and J lost 3, with 10 bases in between. The length of the CDR3 is 13 residues. Germline V lookup: CDR1 SGHRS, CDR2 YFSETQ. CDR3 in DNA: TGCGCCAGCTCCTTACCGCCTAATGAAAAACTGTTTTTT. Translation: CASSLPPNEKLFF.

This chain links TRBV6-5 with TRBJ2-7; D is ambiguous. The CDR3 totals 14 residues. The ends were cut back, 0 bases at V and 5 bases at J, with 11 bases in the middle. Germline assignment: CDR1 MNHEY and CDR2 SVGAGI. This CDR3 reads CASSYSPVSDEQYF. In DNA, the CDR3 is TGTGCCAGCAGTTACTCTCCCGTATCAGACGAGCAGTACTTC.

The rearrangement uses TRBV3-1 (or the pseudogene TRBV3-2) and TRBJ1-2; D call uncertain. CDR1 is LGHDT and CDR2 is YNNKEL in the germline V gene (reference sequence). Between the trimmed V and J ends, which lost 0 bases and 7 bases, there was a span of 9 bases. The CDR3 is 13 residues long. This chain's CDR3 is CASSQERWSGYTF. CDR3 bases: TGTGCCAGCAGCCAAGAGCGTTGGAGTGGCTACACCTTC.

The gene calls are TRBV10-1 and TRBJ1-4; D gene ambiguous. Germline-derived CDR1 and CDR2 are WNHNN and SYGVQD (reference sequence). The length of the CDR3 is 14 residues. The germline V and J ends were trimmed by 4 bases and 4 bases, with 10 bases remaining between them. The DNA of the CDR3 is TGCGCCAGCAGTGTAAATCGCAATAATGAAAAACTGTTTTTT. Translated: CASSVNRNNEKLFF.

Here the CDR3 reads CASSQDLGGRVSTEAFF. The CDR3 DNA is TGTGCCAGCAGCCAAGATCTGGGGGGAAGAGTTAGCACTGAAGCTTTCTTT. This chain links TRBV3-1 (or the pseudogene TRBV3-2) with TRBJ1-1; possibly TRBD1 for D (5 bases). V lost 0 bases and J 4 bases, leaving 18 bases between the germline ends. The CDR3 runs 17 residues. Germline assignment: CDR1 LGHDT and CDR2 YNNKEL (reference sequence).

The chain joins TRBV19 to TRBJ1-4; D gene ambiguous. Trimming removed 10 bases from V and 8 bases from J, with 20 bases in between. The CDR3 covers 14 residues. Germline V gene data show CDR1 as LNHDA and CDR2 as SQIVND (reference sequence). The CDR3 protein is CATTGSAGWEKLFF. The CDR3 region has the DNA TGTGCCACAACCGGATCGGCGGGTTGGGAAAAACTGTTTTTT.

The chain joins TRBV10-3 to TRBJ1-5; TRBD1 aligns across 7 bases. The length of the CDR3 is 16 residues. Per germline, CDR1 ENHRY and CDR2 SYGVKD. The J segment lost 1 base and the V segment lost 3 bases, leaving 6 bases of the junction unmatched. CDR3 sequence reads: CAISDKGQISNQPQHF. The CDR3 DNA follows: TGTGCCATCAGTGATAAGGGACAGATAAGCAATCAGCCCCAGCATTTT.

The chain has TRBV7-9 and TRBJ1-1; D gene ambiguous. Trimming cost V 3 bases and J 3 bases, with 8 bases left between them. The CDR3 totals 13 residues. Looked up from germline, CDR1 is SEHNR and CDR2 is FQNEAQ (reference sequence). The CDR3 region has the DNA TGTGCCAGCAGCTTCCCCGGGGACACTGAAGCTTTCTTT. Translated: CASSFPGDTEAFF.

This clone was observed a single time. The V gene is TRBV5-4, the J gene TRBJ2-7, with 7 nucleotides matching TRBD2. CDR1 and CDR2 from the germline V gene are SGHNT and YYREEE (reference sequence). CDR3 length: 14 residues. With 4 bases clipped from V and 0 bases from J, the junction kept 4 bases outside the gene matches. CDR3 sequence (DNA): TGTGCCAGCAGCGGGGGGGACTCCTCCTACGAGCAGTACTTC. The encoded protein is CASSGGDSSYEQYF.

V usage is TRBV4-1 and J usage is TRBJ2-7; 7 nucleotides line up with TRBD2. With 2 bases clipped from V and 4 bases from J, the junction kept 11 bases outside the gene matches. Germline V gives CDR1 MGHRA, CDR2 YSYEKL. This CDR3 is 16 amino acids long. The CDR3 DNA sequence: TGCGCCAGCAGCCAAAGCGTCACTAGCGCACAATACGAGCAGTACTTC. This sequence encodes CASSQSVTSAQYEQYF.

The chain couples TRBV5-1 to TRBJ1-4, with TRBD1 matching 8 bases. The CDR3 has 18 residues. V shed 3 bases, J shed 0 bases, and the junction held 10 bases outside the gene matches. CDR1 SGHRS and CDR2 YFSETQ come from the germline V gene. The CDR3 DNA is TGCGCCAGCAGCTCACGGGACAGGCCTCTGACAACTAATGAAAAACTGTTTTTT. This translates into CASSSRDRPLTTNEKLFF.

The gene calls are TRBV2 and TRBJ1-1, with TRBD1 matching over 12 bases. Germline assignment: CDR1 SNHLY and CDR2 FYNNEI. The CDR3 is made up of 16 amino acids. After removal of 9 bases from V and 1 base from J, the junction contained 9 bases not matched to a gene. The CDR3 loop reads CASSGTGGIENTEAFF. DNA of the CDR3: TGTGCCAGTTCCGGGACAGGGGGCATCGAGAACACTGAAGCTTTCTTT.

The chain couples TRBV7-2 to TRBJ2-5; D gene unclear. Trimming removed 1 base from V and 3 bases from J, with 6 bases in between. The germline gives CDR1 SGHTA, CDR2 FQGNSA. The CDR3 is 13 residues long. The CDR3 sequence: CASSLGSKETQYF. The CDR3 DNA is TGTGCCAGCAGCTTAGGGTCAAAAGAGACCCAGTACTTC. Together with reference TRBV7-2 and TRBJ2-5, the CDR3 gives the full variable domain: GAGVSQSPSNKVTEKGKDVELRCDPISGHTALYWYRQSLGQGLEFLIYFQGNSAPDKSGLPSDRFSAERTGGSVSTLTIQRTQQEDSAVYLCASSLGSKETQYFGPGTRLLVL.

CDR3: CASSLPDRYGYTF. DNA of the CDR3: TGTGCCAGCAGCTTACCGGACCGCTATGGCTACACCTTC. The chain joins TRBV7-9 to TRBJ1-2; D remains unclear. Per germline, CDR1 SEHNR and CDR2 FQNEAQ (reference sequence). This CDR3 has 13 residues. Trimming cost V 2 bases and J 4 bases, with 8 bases left between them.

J is TRBJ2-7 and V is TRBV7-9, with D possibly matching TRBD2 (5 bases). CDR3 length: 13 residues. Trimming left V 6 bases short and J 0 bases short, with 9 bases between. The V gene's germline CDR1 is SEHNR and CDR2 FQNEAQ (reference sequence). The CDR3 sequence: CASREGSSYEQYF. The CDR3, as DNA: TGTGCCAGCAGGGAAGGGAGCTCCTACGAGCAGTACTTC.

There are a few counts of this clone. The chain employs TRBV27 and TRBJ1-1; D not certain. The CDR3 extends over 13 amino acids. Germline V gene sequence: CDR1 MNHEY, CDR2 SMNVEV (reference sequence). Between the trimmed V and J ends, which lost 5 bases and 1 base, there was a span of 8 bases. CDR3 region: CASSGQRNTEAFF. The CDR3, as DNA: TGTGCCAGCAGTGGTCAGCGGAACACTGAAGCTTTCTTT.

The gene calls are TRBV5-1 and TRBJ1-3; possibly TRBD1 for D (5 bases). CDR3 length: 16 amino acids. CDR1 and CDR2 (germline): SGHRS, YFSETQ. Trimming took off 0 bases at V and 0 bases at J, with 10 bases between the two ends. The CDR3 spells CASSLGGQVSGNTIYF. In nucleotides, the CDR3 is TGCGCCAGCAGCTTGGGTGGACAAGTCTCTGGAAACACCATATATTTT.